This TCR beta chain was sequenced during a study of T cells after yellow fever vaccination. General observations from the study: CD4 and CD8 compartments shared a small share of clonotypes.

A note on this clonotype: The target antigen is unknown.

The trim removed 5 bases at V and 3 bases at J, leaving 7 bases unmatched. CDR1 and CDR2 (germline): SGHAT, FQNNGV. The CDR3 covers 16 residues. TCRdb reprocessed the 5' RACE reads with MiXCR, giving one entry per CDR3 protein. Of 350,000 to 550,000 distinct CDR3 sequences in the sample, over 15% were seen once. Here the sequenced sample was PBMCs, taken before the yellow fever booster vaccination. The chain recombines TRBV11-2 with TRBJ2-7; 13 nucleotides align to TRBD2. The source of this sequence is a man between 18 and 35 years old who received the YFV17D yellow fever vaccine. The CDR3 bases are TGTGCCAGCAGCCCCCGACTAGCGGGGGGCCTCTACGAGCAGTACTTC. Residues: CASSPRLAGGLYEQYF.